This TCR beta chain is from a study of PD-1 blockade in mismatch repair-deficient tumors. Across the whole study: Patients had around 12 mismatch repair-deficient cancer types, all previously treated and progressing. Findings and caveats of the study: After pembrolizumab, tumor-resident clones rose rapidly, then generally contracted before radiologic responses.

CDR1 ENHRY and CDR2 SYGVKD come from the germline V gene. The CDR3 is 17 amino acids. Deletions cut 7 bases from V and 2 bases from J, with 24 bases between. Comment on this clone: Its antigen is currently unknown.

Generated by immunoSEQ multiplex PCR, the TCRdb table keeps only in-frame clones and is missing some. The table has over 100,000 clones, over 60% seen once. Sequenced material: peripheral blood, taken just over 59 weeks after starting pembrolizumab. This clonotype originated in an adult with mismatch repair-deficient cancer. The V call is TRBV10-3, the J call TRBJ2-7; a possible D gene is TRBD2 (6 bases). The chain's CDR3 is CAINGGGLSGTPYEQYF. The CDR3, as DNA: TGTGCCATCAATGGTGGTGGGCTCAGTGGGACTCCCTACGAGCAGTACTTC.